This T cell receptor (beta chain) was sequenced during a study of siplizumab effects on memory and regulatory T cells. Study results and caveats: Naive T cells seemed more diverse than memory cells and seemed major alloresponse contributors. Alloreactive sequences tracing back to unstimulated CD4+ memory cells were significantly reduced by siplizumab.

The assay covered roughly 97,000 TCR templates per sample. Profiling relied on immunoSEQ multiplex PCR, and the TCRdb table lists in-frame clones only, not all of them. The sample carries some 100,000 clones, about 91% recorded once. In the case of this clone: Its target is unknown.

V was clipped by 5 bases and J by 5 bases; unmatched bases: 3. This CDR3 has 12 amino acids. The germline CDR1 and CDR2 sequences are ENHRY and SYGVKD. Sequencing was performed on CD4+ T cells sorted from blood. This sequence joins TRBV10-3 and TRBJ2-7; 7 bases line up with TRBD2. This TCR was sampled from a human donor in good health. Some clones in this sample may be carry-over from other donors' samples. In DNA form, the CDR3 reads TGTGCCATCAGTCGCCGGGGGGACGAGCAGTACTTC. Its protein product is CAISRRGDEQYF.